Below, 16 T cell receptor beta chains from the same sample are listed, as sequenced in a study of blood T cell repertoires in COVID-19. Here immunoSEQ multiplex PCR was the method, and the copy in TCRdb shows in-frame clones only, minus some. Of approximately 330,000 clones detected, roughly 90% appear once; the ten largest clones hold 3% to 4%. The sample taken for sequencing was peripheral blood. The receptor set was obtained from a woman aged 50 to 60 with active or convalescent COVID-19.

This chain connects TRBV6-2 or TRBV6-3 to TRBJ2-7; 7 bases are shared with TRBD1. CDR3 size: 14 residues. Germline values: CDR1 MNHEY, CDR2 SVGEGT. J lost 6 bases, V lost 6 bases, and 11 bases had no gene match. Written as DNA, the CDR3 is TGTGCCAGCAGCCCCCTAGGGACAGTTATCGAGCAGTACTTC. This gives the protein CASSPLGTVIEQYF.

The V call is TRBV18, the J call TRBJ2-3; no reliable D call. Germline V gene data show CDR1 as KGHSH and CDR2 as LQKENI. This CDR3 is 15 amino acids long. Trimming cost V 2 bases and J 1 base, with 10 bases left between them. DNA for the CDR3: TGTGCCAGCTCACCATCGCGCCTGGGCACAGATACGCAGTATTTT. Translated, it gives CASSPSRLGTDTQYF.

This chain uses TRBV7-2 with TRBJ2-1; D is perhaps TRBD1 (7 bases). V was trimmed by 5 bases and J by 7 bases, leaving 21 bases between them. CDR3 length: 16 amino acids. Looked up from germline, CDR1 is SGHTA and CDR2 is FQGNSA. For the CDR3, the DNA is TGTGCCAGCAGCCCGGCAGGGGCAGGGGGGTTTAATGAGCAGTTCTTC. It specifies CASSPAGAGGFNEQFF.

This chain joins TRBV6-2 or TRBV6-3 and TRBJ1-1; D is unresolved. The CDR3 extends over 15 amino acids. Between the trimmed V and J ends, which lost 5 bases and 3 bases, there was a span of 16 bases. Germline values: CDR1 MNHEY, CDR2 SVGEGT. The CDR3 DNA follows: TGTGCCAGCAGTCACCAGGAGGGCGGGGACACTGAAGCTTTCTTT. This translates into CASSHQEGGDTEAFF.

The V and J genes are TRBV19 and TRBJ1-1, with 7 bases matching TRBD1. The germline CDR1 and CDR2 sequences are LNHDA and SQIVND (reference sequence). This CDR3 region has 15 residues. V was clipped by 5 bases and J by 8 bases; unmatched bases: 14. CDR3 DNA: TGTGCCAGTAGTGGCACCGGGACAGCTAACGTCGAAGCTTTCTTT. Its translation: CASSGTGTANVEAFF.

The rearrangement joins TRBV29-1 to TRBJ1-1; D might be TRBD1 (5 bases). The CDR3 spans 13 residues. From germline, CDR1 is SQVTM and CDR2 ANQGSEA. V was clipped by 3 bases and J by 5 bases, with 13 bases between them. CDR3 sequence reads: CSVEAGGATEAFF. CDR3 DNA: TGCAGCGTTGAGGCAGGTGGGGCAACTGAAGCTTTCTTT.

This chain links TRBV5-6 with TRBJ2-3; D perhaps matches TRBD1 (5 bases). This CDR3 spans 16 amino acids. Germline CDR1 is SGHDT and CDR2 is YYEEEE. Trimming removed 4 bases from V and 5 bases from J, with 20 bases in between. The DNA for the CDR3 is TGTGCCAGCAGCGAACCCACAGGCTCAAGGAGAGATACGCAGTATTTT. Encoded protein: CASSEPTGSRRDTQYF.

The CDR3 here is CASSYSGGGNTIYF. CDR3 coding DNA: TGTGCCAGCAGTTACTCAGGGGGTGGAAACACCATATATTTT. The chain joins TRBV6-5 to TRBJ1-3, with D possibly being TRBD1 (6 bases). The CDR3 extends over 14 amino acids. Trimming removed 0 bases from V and 3 bases from J, with 6 bases in between. Germline-derived CDR1 and CDR2 are MNHEY and SVGAGI.

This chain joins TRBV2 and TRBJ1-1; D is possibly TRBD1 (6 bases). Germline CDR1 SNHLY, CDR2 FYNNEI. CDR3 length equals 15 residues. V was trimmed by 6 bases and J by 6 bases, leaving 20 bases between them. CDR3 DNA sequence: TGTGCCAGCAGCCCACAAAACCAACAGGGTTCTGAAGCTTTCTTT. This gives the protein CASSPQNQQGSEAFF.

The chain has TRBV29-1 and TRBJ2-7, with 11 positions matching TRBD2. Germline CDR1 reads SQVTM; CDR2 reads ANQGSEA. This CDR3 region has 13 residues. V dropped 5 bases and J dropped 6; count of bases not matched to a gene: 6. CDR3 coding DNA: TGCAGCGTTTCACTAGCGGGAGTTGGCGAGCAGTACTTC. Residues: CSVSLAGVGEQYF.

The CDR3 DNA follows: TGTGCCAGTAGTCCCGGGACAGGCTACGAGCAGTACTTC. Its translation: CASSPGTGYEQYF. The gene calls are TRBV19 and TRBJ2-7; 8 bases agree with TRBD1. Germline-derived CDR1 and CDR2 are LNHDA and SQIVND (reference sequence). The CDR3 is 13 residues long. Trimming cost V 5 bases and J 3 bases; bases outside gene matches: 3. Looking up the rest from reference TRBV19 and TRBJ2-7 gives the full variable domain: DGGITQSPKYLFRKEGQNVTLSCEQNLNHDAMYWYRQDPGQGLRLIYYSQIVNDFQKGDIAEGYSVSREKKESFPLTVTSAQKNPTAFYLCASSPGTGYEQYFGPGTRLTVT.

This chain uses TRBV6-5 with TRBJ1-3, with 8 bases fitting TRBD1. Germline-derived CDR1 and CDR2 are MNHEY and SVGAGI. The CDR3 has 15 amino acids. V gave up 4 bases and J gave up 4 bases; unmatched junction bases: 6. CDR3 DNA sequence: TGTGCCAGCAGTTCCTCCGGGACAGGAGGAAACACCATATATTTT. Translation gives CASSSSGTGGNTIYF.

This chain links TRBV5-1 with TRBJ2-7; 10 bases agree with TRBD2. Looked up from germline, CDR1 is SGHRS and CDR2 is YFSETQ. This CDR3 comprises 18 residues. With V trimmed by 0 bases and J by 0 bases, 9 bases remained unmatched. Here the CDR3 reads CASSLARLAGASSYEQYF. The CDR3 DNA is TGCGCCAGCAGCTTGGCTCGGCTAGCGGGAGCTAGCTCCTACGAGCAGTACTTC.

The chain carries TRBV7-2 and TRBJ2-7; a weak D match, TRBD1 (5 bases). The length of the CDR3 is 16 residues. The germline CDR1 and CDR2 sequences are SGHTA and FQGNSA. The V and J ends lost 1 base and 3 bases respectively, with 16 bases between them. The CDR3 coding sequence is TGTGCCAGCAGCTTAGGGCCGGGTAGGGGCCACTACGAGCAGTACTTC. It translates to CASSLGPGRGHYEQYF.

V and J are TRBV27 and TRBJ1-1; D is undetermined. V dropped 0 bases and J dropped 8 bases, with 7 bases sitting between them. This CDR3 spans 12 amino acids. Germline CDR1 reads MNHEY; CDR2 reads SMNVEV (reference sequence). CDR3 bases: TGTGCCAGCAGTTTATCGTCGGGAGAAGCTTTCTTT. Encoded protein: CASSLSSGEAFF.

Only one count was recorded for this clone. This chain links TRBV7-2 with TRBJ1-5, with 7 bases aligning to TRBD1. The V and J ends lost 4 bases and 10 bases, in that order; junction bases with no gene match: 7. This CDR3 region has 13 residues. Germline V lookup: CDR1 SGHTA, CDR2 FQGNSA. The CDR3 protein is CASSYDRENPQHF. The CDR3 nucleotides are TGTGCCAGCAGCTACGACAGGGAGAACCCCCAGCATTTT.